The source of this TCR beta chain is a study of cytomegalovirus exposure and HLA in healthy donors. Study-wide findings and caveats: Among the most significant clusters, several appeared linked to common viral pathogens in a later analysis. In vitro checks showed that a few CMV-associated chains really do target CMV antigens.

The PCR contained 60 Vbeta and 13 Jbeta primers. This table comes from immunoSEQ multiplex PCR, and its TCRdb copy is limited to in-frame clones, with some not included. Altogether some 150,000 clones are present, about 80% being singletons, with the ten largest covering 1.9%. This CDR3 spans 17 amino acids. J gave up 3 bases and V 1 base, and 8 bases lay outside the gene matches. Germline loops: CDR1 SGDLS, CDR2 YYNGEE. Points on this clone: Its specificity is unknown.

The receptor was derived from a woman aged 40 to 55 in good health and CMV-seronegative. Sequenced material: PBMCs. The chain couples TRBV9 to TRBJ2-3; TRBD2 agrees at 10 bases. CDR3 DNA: TGTGCCAGCAGCGTATACCCAGCGGGAGGGCCAACAGATACGCAGTATTTT. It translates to CASSVYPAGGPTDTQYF.